Each of the 20 T cell receptor beta chains below was sequenced from the same sample in a study of T cell repertoires in cytomegalovirus infection. TCRdb used MiXCR to reprocess the reads, holding one entry per CDR3 protein. The sample shows over 450,000 distinct CDR3 sequences, roughly 12% of them seen only once. Source material: PBMCs. The receptors stem from a human donor in good health (CMV status not recorded). Some clones in this sample may be carry-over from other donors' samples.

This clonotype was detected many times. This sequence joins TRBV28 and TRBJ1-6; possible D gene TRBD1, 6 bases. CDR1 and CDR2 (germline): MDHEN, SYDVKM. The CDR3 covers 16 residues. Trimming left V 3 bases short and J 8 bases short, with 17 bases between. As DNA, the CDR3 is TGTGCCAGCAGTTTGGGAGGACAGAGAAGGGATTCACCCCTCCACTTT. Amino acids: CASSLGGQRRDSPLHF.

In its sample, this clonotype was seen many times. The chain has TRBV7-9 and TRBJ1-6, with a weak D call TRBD1 (6 bases). The germline V gene encodes CDR1 SEHNR and CDR2 FQNEAQ (reference sequence). V was shortened by 4 bases and J by 9 bases, with 19 bases between the two germline ends. This CDR3 region has 16 residues. The CDR3: CASSSEPTGSGSPLHF. CDR3 DNA sequence: TGTGCCAGCAGCTCAGAGCCAACAGGGAGTGGTTCACCCCTCCACTTT.

The chain employs TRBV3-1 and TRBJ2-7; D gene uncertain. This CDR3 is built from 13 residues. The germline V gene encodes CDR1 LGHDT and CDR2 YNNKEL (reference sequence). Trimming shortened V by 5 bases and J by 5 bases, and 13 bases separated the two germline ends. CDR3 nucleotide sequence: TGTGCCAGCAGCTCTTCAGGAGTGGACGAGCAGTACTTC. Protein: CASSSSGVDEQYF.

This clonotype was seen repeatedly, ten times or more. V gene TRBV2 combines with J gene TRBJ1-5; D call uncertain. This CDR3 has 14 amino acids. Germline loops: CDR1 SNHLY, CDR2 FYNNEI. The ends were cut back, 6 bases at V and 3 bases at J, with 12 bases in the middle. CDR3 in DNA: TGTGCCAGCAGCCAACAGCGGACCAATCAGCCCCAGCATTTT. It encodes CASSQQRTNQPQHF.

This clonotype was seen more than once but under ten times. The rearrangement links TRBV2 to TRBJ2-7; D gene unclear. The CDR3 is made up of 12 amino acids. Looked up from germline, CDR1 is SNHLY and CDR2 is FYNNEI. Trimming took 4 bases from V and 5 from J, leaving 9 bases between them. DNA of the CDR3: TGTGCCAGCAGTGGGGCTATCCACGAGCAGTACTTC. Translating it yields CASSGAIHEQYF.

This clonotype was counted at least ten times. This rearrangement joins TRBV7-9 to TRBJ2-7; D possibly corresponds to TRBD2 (6 bases). CDR3 length: 12 amino acids. The germline CDR1 and CDR2 sequences are SEHNR and FQNEAQ (reference sequence). CDR3 in amino acids: CGSRRESNEQYF. The CDR3 region has the DNA TGTGGCTCTCGGCGGGAATCCAACGAGCAGTACTTC. The complete variable domain, with remaining parts taken from reference TRBV7-9 and TRBJ2-7, reads DTGVSQNPRHKITKRGQNVTFRCDPISEHNRLYWYRQTLGQGPEFLTYFQNEAQLEKSRLLSDRFSAERPKGSFSTLEIQRTEQGDSAMYLCGSRRESNEQYFGPGTRLTVT.

The gene calls are TRBV5-6 and TRBJ2-7; 11 bases match TRBD2. Looked up from germline, CDR1 is SGHDT and CDR2 is YYEEEE. The ends lost 4 bases at V and 6 bases at J; junction bases unmatched: 15. This CDR3 has 17 amino acids. The CDR3 is CASSVAIAGGPWLEQYF. The DNA of the CDR3 is TGTGCCAGCAGCGTAGCGATAGCGGGAGGGCCGTGGCTCGAGCAGTACTTC.

This chain joins TRBV27 and TRBJ2-7, with a tentative D call TRBD1 (6 bases). The germline V gene encodes CDR1 MNHEY and CDR2 SMNVEV (reference sequence). CDR3 length: 17 residues. Trimming took 4 bases from V and 4 from J, leaving 23 bases between them. The chain's CDR3 is CASSSPAPGHGRYEQYF. CDR3 DNA: TGTGCCAGCAGTTCCCCCGCCCCGGGACACGGGCGGTACGAGCAGTACTTC.

This clonotype was counted many times. The chain is built from TRBV7-9 and TRBJ1-2; D is ambiguous. The CDR3 has 13 amino acids. CDR1 is SEHNR, CDR2 FQNEAQ, per germline (reference sequence). Trimming took off 5 bases at V and 11 bases at J, with 18 bases between the two ends. CDR3 residues: CASSPSRGWWYTF. The CDR3 nucleotides are TGTGCCAGCAGCCCCTCCCGGGGTTGGTGGTACACCTTC. Full variable domain (outside the CDR3, taken from reference TRBV7-9 and TRBJ1-2): DTGVSQNPRHKITKRGQNVTFRCDPISEHNRLYWYRQTLGQGPEFLTYFQNEAQLEKSRLLSDRFSAERPKGSFSTLEIQRTEQGDSAMYLCASSPSRGWWYTFGSGTRLTVV.

The chain uses TRBV2 and TRBJ2-4; D may be TRBD2 (5 bases). With 7 bases removed from V and 6 bases from J, the gap between germline ends came to 10 bases. This CDR3 is built from 12 residues. Germline lookup yields CDR1 SNHLY and CDR2 FYNNEI. In DNA form, the CDR3 reads TGTGCCAGCAAGGGAGAGGGAAACATTCAGTACTTC. Translated: CASKGEGNIQYF.

The rearrangement uses TRBV29-1 and TRBJ2-5; 8 nucleotides match TRBD2. The CDR3 covers 13 residues. Germline V gene lookup returns CDR1 SQVTM and CDR2 ANQGSEA. V was clipped by 8 bases and J by 4 bases; unmatched bases: 9. The CDR3 is CSHLAGLRETQYF. The CDR3 DNA follows: TGCAGCCACTTAGCGGGGTTAAGAGAGACCCAGTACTTC.

The sample holds many counts of this clonotype. The V gene is TRBV11-3, the J gene TRBJ2-3; D is perhaps TRBD2 (6 bases). Per the germline V gene, CDR1 is SGHNT and CDR2 is YENEEA. The V gene lost 4 bases and the J gene lost 2 bases, with 10 bases spanning the gap. The CDR3 has 14 amino acids. The CDR3 region is CASSSGGYTDTQYF. CDR3 DNA sequence: TGTGCCAGCAGCTCCGGAGGGTACACAGATACGCAGTATTTT.

This clonotype was found many times. This chain links TRBV10-3 with TRBJ2-1, with TRBD2 matching over 7 bases. The germline V gene has CDR1 ENHRY and CDR2 SYGVKD. V dropped 0 bases and J dropped 8; count of bases not matched to a gene: 13. CDR3 length: 17 amino acids. CDR3 amino acids: CAISESYGPTAGDEQFF. The CDR3 DNA reads as TGTGCCATCAGTGAGTCGTACGGGCCAACGGCGGGAGATGAGCAGTTCTTC.

This clonotype was recorded many times. The chain employs TRBV5-1 and TRBJ2-3, with TRBD2 matching over 8 bases. This CDR3 region has 14 residues. Germline trimming cut 1 base from V and 4 bases from J; bases unmatched to any gene: 2. The germline V gene has CDR1 SGHRS and CDR2 YFSETQ. CDR3 protein: CASSLREGPDTQYF. CDR3 coding DNA: TGCGCCAGCAGCTTGCGGGAGGGCCCAGATACGCAGTATTTT.

This clonotype was counted at least ten times. DNA of the CDR3: TGTGCCAGCGGACCCAGGGTTGGCACTGAAGCTTTCTTT. As protein: CASGPRVGTEAFF. V is TRBV12-3 or TRBV12-4 and J is TRBJ1-1, with a tentative D call TRBD1 (5 bases). This CDR3 contains 13 residues. V was clipped by 8 bases and J by 4 bases, with 14 bases between them.

This clonotype was recorded a few times. V and J are TRBV20-1 and TRBJ2-1; TRBD2 matches 11 bases. CDR1 and CDR2 (germline): DFQATT, SNEGSKA (reference sequence). The CDR3 contains 14 residues. Written as DNA, the CDR3 is TGCAGCGCCAACTCACTAGCGGGAGTGAATGAGCAGTTCTTC. Translated: CSANSLAGVNEQFF.

This clonotype was detected ten times or more. V and J are TRBV7-3 and TRBJ2-3; weak D call: TRBD2 (5 bases). This CDR3 spans 13 amino acids. CDR1 is SGHTA and CDR2 is FQGTGA in the germline V gene. The V end was cut by 3 bases, the J end by 4 bases, with 8 bases between. The CDR3 sequence: CASSLGEADTQYF. The CDR3 nucleotides are TGTGCCAGCAGCTTGGGAGAGGCAGATACGCAGTATTTT. Drawing the rest from reference TRBV7-3 and TRBJ2-3, the complete variable domain is GAGVSQTPSNKVTEKGKYVELRCDPISGHTALYWYRQSLGQGPEFLIYFQGTGAADDSGLPNDRFFAVRPEGSVSTLKIQRTERGDSAVYLCASSLGEADTQYFGPGTRLTVL.

This clonotype was counted at least ten times. J is TRBJ1-2 and V is TRBV7-8; 12 nucleotides align to TRBD1. V lost 3 bases and J lost 2; bases outside the gene matches: 1. CDR1 is SGHVS and CDR2 is FQNEAQ in the germline V gene. CDR3 size: 15 residues. The CDR3 sequence is CASSLGQGANYGYTF. CDR3 in DNA: TGTGCCAGCAGCTTGGGACAGGGGGCAAACTATGGCTACACCTTC. Full variable domain (remainder filled in from reference TRBV7-8 and TRBJ1-2): GAGVSQSPRYKVAKRGQDVALRCDPISGHVSLFWYQQALGQGPEFLTYFQNEAQLDKSGLPSDRFFAERPEGSVSTLKIQRTQQEDSAVYLCASSLGQGANYGYTFGSGTRLTVV.

Only a few counts were recorded for this clonotype. The chain combines TRBV30 with TRBJ2-1; D possibly corresponds to TRBD2 (6 bases). Germline CDR1 and CDR2: GTSNPN and SVGIG (reference sequence). V was pared by 5 bases and J by 2 bases, with 10 bases between. This CDR3 is 13 amino acids long. CDR3 DNA: TGTGCCTGGCGGGAGCCCCCCTACAATGAGCAGTTCTTC. Residues: CAWREPPYNEQFF. The full variable domain, rest sourced from reference TRBV30 and TRBJ2-1, is SQTIHQWPATLVQPVGSPLSLECTVEGTSNPNLYWYRQAAGRGLQLLFYSVGIGQISSEVPQNLSASRPQDRQFILSSKKLLLSDSGFYLCAWREPPYNEQFFGPGTRLTVL.

This clonotype has a count of ten or more. The V gene is TRBV19, the J gene TRBJ2-7; the D gene is possibly TRBD2 (5 bases). The CDR3 runs to 12 residues. CDR1 LNHDA and CDR2 SQIVND come from the germline V gene (reference sequence). Deletions cut 3 bases from V and 4 bases from J, with 7 bases between. CDR3 in DNA: TGTGCCAGTAGTATTGGAGGATACGAGCAGTACTTC. Translation gives CASSIGGYEQYF.